This T cell receptor (beta chain) was documented in a study of Graves' ophthalmopathy and Graves' hyperthyroidism. Ophthalmopathy donors showed moderate-to-severe activity, CAS ≥3, NOSPECS ≥4 and a duration under 3 months. As the starting material, roughly 9.8 ml of fresh peripheral blood yielded the PBMCs. Both ends counted, the CDR3 spans 11 residues. CDR1 and CDR2 from the germline V gene are SGHTA and FQGNSA. The authors amplified TCR beta CDR3 regions from RNA transcripts. Second-round multiplex PCR followed a first-round RT-PCR using HTBI primers. TCRdb re-called the multiplex PCR reads with MiXCR, one entry per CDR3 protein. This repertoire shows 660,000 or so distinct CDR3 sequences, over 40% found once; its top ten account for roughly 3.5%. On this clonotype: Its antigen is not identified. The CDR3 ends on some other residue instead of the conserved phenylalanine or tryptophan, so this is likely a read error. It is unclear where the CDR3 begins or ends on the DNA, so no DNA is shown, and the CDR3 is as TCRdb lists it.

Findings and caveats of the study: Also, most clonotypes expanded in the thyroid above 0.001 frequency appeared in blood.

The chain couples TRBV7-2 to TRBJ1-1. The sequence was collected from an adult man with Graves' ophthalmopathy. The sequencing sample was made of peripheral blood. CDR3: CASSQREGAFY.